This record covers a single T cell receptor beta chain. A few counts support this clonotype. There is no known antigen for this receptor. No per-base quality is available; no much larger clone lies one base away. Libraries came from PCR. Instrument on record: Illumina HiSeq 2500. Unique molecular identifiers were incorporated into TCR beta cDNA libraries to reduce PCR and sequencing biases. Per 1 to 10 million input T cells, 500,000 or so cDNA molecules were obtained, such that each molecule approximated one T cell. The patient libraries were prepared and sequenced using the same protocol as the earlier healthy control dataset. Within a given batch, samples were prepared together, multiplexed and sequenced on the same HiSeq lane. The original methods were these. Raw barcoded reads were processed with MIGEC, discarding single-read molecular identifier groups before consensus assembly and CDR3 extraction. Clonotype tables were post-analysed with VDJtools, normalizing diversity by down-sampling all datasets to the smallest sample size. To correct batch-related cross-sample contamination, repertoire overlap clustering matched CDR3 amino acid sequences but not nucleotide sequences. TCRdb itself trimmed the public reads at Q25 with fastp, ran MiXCR and retained productive beta chains. CDR3 protein sequences are deduplicated, and each keeps its most common genes and DNA. These V and J calls rely on TCRdb rather than the paper's analysis. This sample holds hundreds of thousands of distinct CDR3 sequences; roughly 30% were observed only once. The top ten hold around 0.56% of the sample.

To demonstrate the VDJtools post-analysis software, TCR beta repertoires were profiled from the peripheral blood of about a dozen young patients with multiple sclerosis. Multiple sclerosis patients were children and adolescents aged roughly 6 to 15 years. The data are from a study of post-analysis software for immune sequencing data (dated by TCRdb to between 2014 and 2017). About the investigation overall: Disease courses on record covered relapsing-remitting, secondary progressive and progressive-relapsing multiple sclerosis, though some patients had no subtype annotation. A subset of samples was prepared in parallel using single-end sample barcoding, then pooled and co-amplified after Illumina adapter ligation. The multiple sclerosis patient repertoires were compared with under 13 previously published healthy control repertoires from donors aged about 6 to 26 years. What the study reported, not specific to this receptor: Significantly higher frequencies in patients than in controls were found for roughly 5 TRBV segments, including TRBV5-6, TRBV5-1 and TRBV20-1. Compared with controls, multiple sclerosis patients had significantly lower normalized Chao1 diversity, a finding suggesting substantial peripheral T-cell clonal expansion. The control group was slightly older than the multiple sclerosis patient group. When samples were clustered directly using the F measure, samples prepared in the same batch co-clustered strongly, which prompted a batch-effect correction.

CDR1 and CDR2 are read off the germline V gene as MNHEY and SVGAGI. V and J are truncated by 6 bases and 8 bases respectively, leaving an intervening sequence of 11 bases. From the cysteine through the phenylalanine, the CDR3 covers 12 amino acids. Kept here is only the CDR3 DNA, which spans 36 bases and is read in frame from base 1. Sequenced: blood. Rearrangement joined TRBV6-5 to TRBJ2-1; no D segment can be confidently identified. This sequence originates from a girl aged 5 to 17 with multiple sclerosis. The DNA sequence follows: TGTGCCAGCAGGCGAGTAGGCCATGAGCAGTTCTTC. This codes for CASRRVGHEQFF.